The 21 T cell receptor beta chains below come from one sample, sequenced in a study of CD8+ T cells in alopecia areata. As to treatment: oral pan-JAK inhibitor, 5-10 mg twice daily. After isolation, RNA underwent reverse transcription to generate cDNA as the sequencing template. Sequencing was performed with immunoSEQ multiplex PCR; in TCRdb, only in-frame clones are kept and a portion is missing. The data hold about 140,000 clones, with 86% observed a single time. The specimen was CD8+ T cells sorted from blood, collected at week 4, from a patient treated with tofacitinib. The receptors were gathered from a human donor with alopecia areata.

This clone was picked up one time. CDR3 protein: CASSPLYQADEQYF. The CDR3 region has the DNA TGTGCCAGCAGCCCTCTTTACCAGGCGGACGAGCAGTACTTC. This sequence joins TRBV11-2 and TRBJ2-7; D gene unclear. Germline CDR1 and CDR2: SGHAT and FQNNGV. The CDR3 spans 14 residues. With 5 bases removed from V and 5 bases from J, the gap between germline ends came to 16 bases. The whole variable domain, remainder taken from reference TRBV11-2 and TRBJ2-7, is EAGVAQSPRYKIIEKRQSVAFWCNPISGHATLYWYQQILGQGPKLLIQFQNNGVVDDSQLPKDRFSAERLKGVDSTLKIQPAKLEDSAVYLCASSPLYQADEQYFGPGTRLTVT.

The rearrangement links TRBV7-7 to TRBJ2-5; 9 bases are shared with TRBD1. In germline, CDR1 is SSHAT, CDR2 FNYEAQ (reference sequence). The CDR3 is 16 amino acids. The J segment lost 4 bases and the V segment lost 0 bases, leaving 6 bases of the junction unmatched. The CDR3 DNA reads as TGTGCCAGCAGCTTAGCGACAGGGGGAGGTCTAGAGACCCAGTACTTC. Amino acid sequence: CASSLATGGGLETQYF. Full variable domain (remainder filled in from reference TRBV7-7 and TRBJ2-5): GAGVSQSPRYKVTKRGQDVTLRCDPISSHATLYWYQQALGQGPEFLTYFNYEAQPDKSGLPSDRFSAERPEGSISTLTIQRTEQRDSAMYRCASSLATGGGLETQYFGPGTRLLVL.

The chain uses TRBV27 and TRBJ2-7; D is possibly TRBD1 or TRBD2 (6 bases each). This CDR3 region has 13 residues. V was clipped by 7 bases and J by 2 bases, with 12 bases between them. Germline CDR1 and CDR2: MNHEY and SMNVEV (reference sequence). CDR3 sequence reads: CASMDGGAYEQYF. For the CDR3, the DNA is TGTGCCAGCATGGACGGGGGCGCCTACGAGCAGTACTTC.

The chain carries TRBV6-5 and TRBJ2-5; 12 nucleotides match TRBD2. V lost 5 bases to trimming and J lost 5 bases; unmatched junction nucleotides: 6. Germline loops: CDR1 MNHEY, CDR2 SVGAGI. This CDR3 region has 15 residues. The CDR3 spells CASSGGLAGRETQYF. In nucleotides, the CDR3 is TGTGCCAGCAGTGGCGGACTAGCGGGACGGGAGACCCAGTACTTC.

The V call is TRBV7-9, the J call TRBJ2-7; 7 bases map to TRBD2. V lost 1 base to trimming and J lost 0 bases; unmatched junction nucleotides: 3. The CDR3 sequence is 15 residues long. Germline CDR1 SEHNR, CDR2 FQNEAQ (reference sequence). CDR3 amino acids: CASSLVGGSSYEQYF. The CDR3 DNA is TGTGCCAGCAGCTTAGTAGGCGGGAGCTCCTACGAGCAGTACTTC. The entire variable domain, with the rest obtained from reference TRBV7-9 and TRBJ2-7, is as follows: DTGVSQNPRHKITKRGQNVTFRCDPISEHNRLYWYRQTLGQGPEFLTYFQNEAQLEKSRLLSDRFSAERPKGSFSTLEIQRTEQGDSAMYLCASSLVGGSSYEQYFGPGTRLTVT.

This chain uses TRBV5-8 with TRBJ2-7; 7 nucleotides agree with TRBD1. From germline, CDR1 is SGHTS and CDR2 YDEGEE. The CDR3 loop spans 13 amino acids. The trim removed 2 bases at V and 3 bases at J, leaving 2 bases unmatched. In DNA, the CDR3 is TGTGCCAGCAGCTTCCCAGGGGGCTACGAGCAGTACTTC. Translated: CASSFPGGYEQYF.

V usage is TRBV30 and J usage is TRBJ2-5; 12 positions match TRBD2. Germline CDR1 GTSNPN, CDR2 SVGIG (reference sequence). The J segment lost 5 bases and the V segment lost 2 bases, leaving 9 bases of the junction unmatched. The CDR3 has 16 amino acids. CDR3 protein: CAWSPTSGSHIETQYF. DNA for the CDR3: TGTGCCTGGAGTCCGACTAGCGGGAGCCACATTGAGACCCAGTACTTC.

V gene TRBV18 combines with J gene TRBJ2-3; D perhaps matches TRBD2 (6 bases). CDR1 is KGHSH, CDR2 LQKENI, per germline. V was clipped by 2 bases and J by 0 bases, with 18 bases between them. The CDR3 length is 18 residues. The CDR3 DNA is TGTGCCAGCTCACCAAACGACCTCGGGGGATCTAGCACAGATACGCAGTATTTT. Its protein is CASSPNDLGGSSTDTQYF.

The V call is TRBV4-1, the J call TRBJ2-6; no definite D call. The CDR3 is 17 residues long. Germline lookup yields CDR1 MGHRA and CDR2 YSYEKL. Trimming removed 0 bases from V and 0 bases from J, with 9 bases in between. CDR3 sequence reads: CASSQDPWNSGANVLTF. In DNA, the CDR3 is TGCGCCAGCAGCCAAGATCCTTGGAACTCTGGGGCCAACGTCCTGACTTTC.

The V call is TRBV4-1, the J call TRBJ2-1, with 7 bases fitting TRBD1. The junction had 12 bases not matched to a gene; V was cut back by 2 bases and J by 5 bases. The CDR3 has 17 residues. CDR1 and CDR2 (germline): MGHRA, YSYEKL. CDR3 sequence reads: CASSQYSLTGTNNEQFF. The CDR3 DNA follows: TGCGCCAGCAGCCAATACAGTCTGACAGGGACCAACAATGAGCAGTTCTTC.

The chain joins TRBV7-8 to TRBJ2-2; D is ambiguous. Germline assignment: CDR1 SGHVS and CDR2 FQNEAQ. This CDR3 is built from 14 residues. V lost 7 bases, J lost 2 bases, and 11 bases lay in between. This CDR3 is CASNPPSNTGELFF. The CDR3 DNA sequence: TGTGCCAGCAACCCCCCGAGTAACACCGGGGAGCTGTTTTTT.

The V and J genes are TRBV6-8 and TRBJ1-2; unclear D gene. CDR3 length equals 16 residues. The ends were cut back, 2 bases at V and 1 base at J, with 14 bases in the middle. CDR1 MNHGY and CDR2 SAAAGT come from the germline V gene. Here the CDR3 DNA reads TGTGCCAGCAGTTACCGGCGCCGGACGGATAACTATGGCTACACCTTC. It encodes CASSYRRRTDNYGYTF.

The chain recombines TRBV25-1 with TRBJ2-3; 7 bases match TRBD1. This CDR3 has 14 amino acids. The V gene's germline CDR1 is MGHDK and CDR2 SYGVNS. V dropped 6 bases and J dropped 4; count of bases not matched to a gene: 7. As DNA, the CDR3 is TGTGCCAGCAGACGGACAGGTCTGGCAGATACGCAGTATTTT. Translated: CASRRTGLADTQYF.

This sequence joins TRBV9 and TRBJ2-1; D gene unclear. Trimming stripped 2 bases from V and 5 bases from J, with 5 bases between. The CDR3 length is 12 residues. Germline CDR1 reads SGDLS; CDR2 reads YYNGEE. The CDR3 loop reads CASSVYNNEQFF. DNA of the CDR3: TGTGCCAGCAGCGTTTACAACAATGAGCAGTTCTTC.

Note on this clone: Other DNA variants within this sample encode the same CDR3. The chain joins TRBV18 to TRBJ2-1, with D tentatively TRBD2 (5 bases). V lost 3 bases and J lost 0, with 9 bases in between. The CDR3 extends over 15 amino acids. In germline, CDR1 is KGHSH, CDR2 LQKENI. The CDR3 bases are TGTGCCAGCTCACCGGGAACTAGCTCCTACAATGAGCAGTTCTTC. Translation: CASSPGTSSYNEQFF.

The V call is TRBV29-1, the J call TRBJ2-5, with D perhaps matching TRBD1 (6 bases). Looked up from germline, CDR1 is SQVTM and CDR2 is ANQGSEA. V was cut by 6 bases and J by 0 bases, with 14 bases left in between. This CDR3 region has 14 residues. CDR3 DNA: TGCAGCGTATTATTTACAGGGTACCAAGAGACCCAGTACTTC. This gives the protein CSVLFTGYQETQYF.

Regarding this clone: Other nucleotide sequences in the sample specify the same CDR3. This chain joins TRBV4-1 and TRBJ2-7, with D uncertain. CDR1 and CDR2 (germline): MGHRA, YSYEKL. CDR3 length: 12 amino acids. The V end lost 0 bases, the J end lost 4 bases, and 4 bases lay between the germline ends. CDR3 sequence reads: CASSQDGYEQYF. Here the CDR3 DNA reads TGCGCCAGCAGCCAAGACGGGTACGAGCAGTACTTC.

The chain recombines TRBV5-1 with TRBJ1-4; tentatively, D is TRBD1 (6 bases). The CDR3 loop spans 16 amino acids. The V end lost 0 bases, the J end lost 2 bases, and 11 bases lay between the germline ends. Germline V gene data show CDR1 as SGHRS and CDR2 as YFSETQ. This CDR3 reads CASSLADQGTNEKLFF. As DNA, the CDR3 is TGCGCCAGCAGCTTGGCAGACCAGGGGACTAATGAAAAACTGTTTTTT. Filled out from reference TRBV5-1 and TRBJ1-4, the complete variable domain reads KAGVTQTPRYLIKTRGQQVTLSCSPISGHRSVSWYQQTPGQGLQFLFEYFSETQRNKGNFPGRFSGRQFSNSRSEMNVSTLELGDSALYLCASSLADQGTNEKLFFGSGTQLSVL.

The chain is built from TRBV9 and TRBJ2-7, with D unresolved. The CDR3 is 12 residues long. V gave up 3 bases and J gave up 8 bases, with 12 bases separating them. The germline CDR1 and CDR2 sequences are SGDLS and YYNGEE. The CDR3 DNA reads as TGTGCCAGCAGCGCCAACTCGGTCCAGCAGTACTTC. Its protein is CASSANSVQQYF. Filled out from reference TRBV9 and TRBJ2-7, the complete variable domain reads DSGVTQTPKHLITATGQRVTLRCSPRSGDLSVYWYQQSLDQGLQFLIQYYNGEERAKGNILERFSAQQFPDLHSELNLSSLELGDSALYFCASSANSVQQYFGPGTRLTVT.

The chain carries TRBV27 and TRBJ1-1; possibly TRBD1 for D (6 bases). CDR1 and CDR2 from the germline V gene are MNHEY and SMNVEV (reference sequence). Trimming left V 5 bases short and J 3 bases short, with 16 bases between. CDR3 length: 15 amino acids. The CDR3 loop reads CASSHRWRGDTEAFF. In DNA, the CDR3 is TGTGCCAGCAGTCACCGCTGGAGGGGGGACACTGAAGCTTTCTTT.

V and J are TRBV15 and TRBJ1-4, with D hard to call. Germline CDR1 reads LNHNV; CDR2 reads YYDKDF (reference sequence). Deletions cut 3 bases from V and 8 bases from J, with 16 bases between. The CDR3 runs to 15 residues. For the CDR3, the DNA is TGTGCCACCAGCAGCTACGGAATCGGGGAAGAAAAACTGTTTTTT. Its protein is CATSSYGIGEEKLFF. Full variable domain (rest looked up from reference TRBV15 and TRBJ1-4): DAMVIQNPRYQVTQFGKPVTLSCSQTLNHNVMYWYQQKSSQAPKLLFHYYDKDFNNEADTPDNFQSRRPNTSFCFLDIRSPGLGDTAMYLCATSSYGIGEEKLFFGSGTQLSVL.